This TCR beta chain was profiled in a study of T cells in tumors after PD-1 blockade. Measured with immunoSEQ multiplex PCR; TCRdb has only the in-frame clones, and not every one. The sample yields about 19,000 clones, 81% seen once. The CDR3 totals 15 residues. Germline CDR1 SGHTA, CDR2 FQGNSA. V was cut by 1 base and J by 1 base, with 10 bases left in between. This specimen was PBMCs, taken after anti-PD-1 therapy. The chain joins TRBV7-2 to TRBJ1-1; D gene ambiguous. The TCR originated in a human donor with advanced basal cell or squamous cell carcinoma (not recorded which). The DNA for the CDR3 is TGTGCCAGCAGCTTAGTCGGAGGAAAGAACACTGAAGCTTTCTTT. This encodes CASSLVGGKNTEAFF.